The 3 T cell receptor beta chains below all came from one sample that was sequenced in a study of immune heterogeneity within non-small cell lung tumors. Bulk tumor genomic DNA constituted the template, at 600 ng per sample. Biopsy collection occurred during surgery, with several far-apart biopsies per primary tumor. Curative surgery was performed on patients who had untreated, newly diagnosed non-small cell lung cancer. Using 32 V and 13 J primers, multiplex PCR amplified TCR beta CDR3. TCRdb passed the multiplex PCR reads through MiXCR, listing each CDR3 protein once. The profile shows about 12,000 distinct CDR3 sequences, around 22% of them singletons. The sample consisted of lung tumor tissue. The receptors were gathered from a man aged 55 to 70 with non-small cell lung cancer.

This clonotype was found a few times. The chain has TRBV6-1 and TRBJ1-3; a possible D gene is TRBD1 (6 bases). V was shortened by 5 bases and J by 4 bases, with 15 bases between the two germline ends. The CDR3 length is 15 residues. Germline lookup yields CDR1 MNHNS and CDR2 SASEGT. This CDR3 is CASSFSTGSGNTIYF. CDR3 DNA: TGTGCCAGCAGTTTCTCTACAGGGTCCGGAAACACCATATATTTT.

The chain combines TRBV7-2 with TRBJ2-3; a weak D match, TRBD2 (6 bases). CDR3 length: 14 residues. V was clipped by 5 bases and J by 1 base, with 10 bases between them. In germline, CDR1 is SGHTA, CDR2 FQGNSA. The DNA of the CDR3 is TGTGCCAGCAGCCGGGGACTCGGCACAGATACGCAGTATTTT. Encoded protein: CASSRGLGTDTQYF.

This clonotype showed up many times. J is TRBJ2-3 and V is TRBV7-2; 7 nucleotides match TRBD2. This CDR3 spans 17 amino acids. The trim removed 0 bases at V and 6 bases at J, leaving 12 bases unmatched. Germline V CDR1 and CDR2: SGHTA, FQGNSA. In DNA form, the CDR3 reads TGTGCCAGCAGCTTAGCGGGAGGGCCTCTAGAGCTGGATACGCAGTATTTT. Its translation: CASSLAGGPLELDTQYF.